This TCR beta chain was profiled in a study of cytomegalovirus exposure and HLA in healthy donors (dated by TCRdb to 2017 to 2019). With regard to the full study: According to an earlier analysis of 587 of the donors, some 180 million T cells yielded over 90 million unique TCR beta sequences and 250 to 350 Gb of sequence data. HLA typing included class I and class II loci at four-digit resolution. Five DR-DQ haplotypes were handled as single units for association and clustering, since linkage in the cohort was strong. Typing coverage differed by locus: A, B, C, DRB1 and DQB1 were typed in about 620-630 donors, DQA1 in about 510, DPA1 in around 610, and DPB1 in just under 480. Among around 400 genotyped donors of the cohort, an average of roughly 230,000 unique TCR beta nucleotide sequences was sequenced per donor, of which roughly 17% were non-productive. To predict cytomegalovirus infection status, the study brought together high-throughput TCR immunosequencing, statistical association of individual TCRs with disease status, and machine learning. An earlier analysis of 587 of the donors applied high-throughput TCR beta sequencing to assess whether each TCR beta V gene segment acted as functional or pseudogenic. Approximately 310 gigabases of sequencing data and approximately 84 million unique TCR sequences were included in an early release covering roughly 600 HLA-typed donors. Every discovery cohort repertoire had been produced on one sequencing platform. The later analysis used no new phenotypic data to find candidate immune exposures, relying instead on TCR beta sequences and their occurrence across donors. Donor age, sex, ethnicity and CMV serostatus were compiled together with the repertoire data. Of the 300 to 450 genotyped donors, approximately 82% fell in the genetic ancestry cluster associated with self-reported Caucasian donors. In addition to the first cohort of 650 to 800 subjects, a separate validation cohort of over 90 different subjects was used. The study aimed to test whether signatures of past pathogen exposure could be identified by cataloging public T cell receptors. A later genetic analysis took genome-wide SNP genotypes for about 55% of the roughly 670 donors and used that subset as a discovery cohort. The study profiled the T cell repertoires of more than 500 subjects by immunosequencing and related them to cytomegalovirus serostatus. A later analysis re-examined previously published TCR beta repertoires from just over 650 donors and added high-resolution HLA genotyping to investigate patterns of TCR occurrence.

From a lookup of the germline V gene (reference sequence), CDR1 and CDR2 are SGHAT and FQDESV. The CDR3 holds 17 amino acids from the cysteine to the phenylalanine. CDR3 DNA is the only sequence kept; it has 51 bases, read in frame from the first base. V has 5 bases trimmed and J has 1 base trimmed; junction bases matching no gene number 13. The cohort was made up of approximately 700 healthy bone marrow donors. At the time of sampling, all cohort members were nominally healthy, though unrecorded immune exposures were likely present. The donor was CMV seronegative and belonged to the group of 380 or so seronegative cohort members. Each donor provided a peripheral blood sample, and peripheral blood mononuclear cells were used for TCR beta sequencing. The Qiagen DNeasy Blood Extraction Kit was used to extract genomic DNA from the blood cell samples. Libraries were built with the immunoSEQ multiplex PCR assay. The multiplex PCR relied on a mix of 60 forward primers for TCR Vbeta segments and 13 reverse primers for TCR Jbeta segments. A multiplex PCR assay on genomic DNA amplified the CDR3 region of rearranged TCR beta genes. The amplified TCR beta libraries were sequenced on the Illumina HiSeq System as 87-base-pair reads. The paper's processing steps were these. In a later analysis, tens of millions of unique TCR beta chains were counted across the 690 or so repertoires, and roughly 11 million of these chains were shared by at least two donors. To remove PCR and sequencing errors, raw reads were error-corrected and collapsed into unique sequences using a nearest-neighbor algorithm that merged closely related sequences. V, D and J gene segments were assigned by aligning CDR3 sequences to IMGT reference sequences. For a sequence to be retained, a match of at least six nucleotides to both a V gene segment and a J gene segment was required. Rearrangements were classified as productive when the CDR3 lacked stop codons and remained in frame with V and J, and all other rearrangements were classified as non-productive. Following IMGT convention, CDR3 was defined as the stretch from the second conserved V-encoded cysteine to the conserved J-encoded phenylalanine. Sequences without an unambiguous match to a single V gene segment were excluded from the earlier analysis of about 630 of the donors. In an earlier analysis of some 590 of the donors, a V segment was called functional when productive rearrangements were above 56.7%, and segregating when the standard deviation between donors exceeded 5%. A statistical classification framework was developed to diagnose cytomegalovirus status using the catalog of TCR beta chain sequences. A later analysis assigned V and J genes by comparing TCR nucleotide sequences with IMGT/GENE-DB human TR gene sequences. Using the TCRdist pipeline, a later analysis assigned CDR3 sequences along with most-parsimonious VDJ recombination scenarios. A later analysis defined each TCR beta chain by its CDR3 amino acid sequence plus V-gene family, and excluded reads lacking a unique V-gene family. A later analysis removed several hundred highly shared, low-generation-probability nucleotide sequences to deal with suspected cross-contamination and a sequencing artifact. In a later analysis, a clonal expansion index for each public chain was calculated from normalized within-repertoire ranks of inferred template counts. In a later analysis, generation probabilities were computed using a VDJ recombination model fitted to out-of-frame rearrangements, and the results were checked against IGoR. In a later analysis, TCR-TCR, TCR-HLA and TCR-CMV co-occurrence was scored with hypergeometric tests, and a repertoire-size bias correction was applied to TCR pairs. In a later analysis, false discovery rates were estimated by permuting HLA or CMV assignments 20 times. In a later analysis, co-occurring TCRs were grouped using DBSCAN, with TCRdist sequence similarity added in when clustering inside HLA-allele-positive subsets. Co-occurrence clustering excluded repertoires with fewer than 30,000 or more than 120,000 public chains, plus five with anomalous nucleotide sharing. Sourced from immuneACCESS, this table was stored by TCRdb with only in-frame sequences that have V and J called. A share of the clones is absent; for the studies checked, an unresolved V gene accounts for under half, and the remainder has no known explanation. The V and J calls and the clone size are those of that table, but D and trimming were determined from the DNA. This sample is represented by around 200,000 clones; around three quarters of them were singletons. The ten largest make up under 0.8% of the sample.

In the case of this clone: This clone's antigen is unknown. Nothing much larger sits one base from this clone, and base qualities are not available.

Here is what the overall study found, with its caveats: A further reported finding was that TCR beta sequences accurately predicted the HLA-A and HLA-B alleles for most subjects in the first cohort. Around 16 rarely observed V segments, including chromosome 9 orphons, were excluded from the earlier analysis of several hundred of the donors because counts were too low. According to a later analysis, most CMV-associated TCR beta chains appeared to be HLA-restricted, and the HLA associations seemed to be driven largely by CMV exposure. The classifier was reported to diagnose cytomegalovirus status with high specificity and sensitivity in both the original cohort and the validation cohort. According to a later analysis, parvovirus B19, influenza, CMV and Epstein-Barr virus appeared linked to several top co-occurrence clusters. A cluster of highly shared sequence variants was judged likely to represent a technical artifact of the sequencing pipeline. For the cohort, immune exposure information was limited to CMV serostatus. In a later analysis, HLA-associated TCR beta chains showed more clonal expansion and lower generation probabilities than non-associated chains that were equally common. Roughly uniform sequencing depth across donors was assumed in presence/absence analyses, although this assumption may not hold. Only TCR beta chains were sequenced in this cohort, and the absence of alpha or paired-chain data limited detectable features. In vitro tests confirmed that three of the cytomegalovirus-associated TCR beta chains recognize cytomegalovirus antigens. Because HLA typing was missing for some donors at each locus, association tests included only the typed subset. A later genetic analysis reported fewer N-insertions in productive TCRs among donors in an Asian-associated ancestry cluster than the roughly 700-donor mean. An association between a missense DCLRE1C variant and V-gene and J-gene trimming of TCR beta chains was found in a later genetic analysis and replicated in an independent cohort. Broadly in line with IMGT annotations, most TCR beta V segments showed up in productive rearrangements about 87% or about 30% of the time in an earlier analysis of 587 of the donors. The study gave a list of about 150 TCR beta chains associated with cytomegalovirus. Some IMGT-functional V segments, including TRBV6-2 and TRBV6-3, could not be distinguished by the 87-base-pair reads and were therefore excluded. Most TCR sequences were seen in very few donors, while some public TCRs were found in many individuals. A later analysis found that TCR association rates varied across HLA loci, with DRB1 alleles showing the most associated TCRs and HLA-C alleles the fewest. Linkage disequilibrium might explain the correlated functional status among segregating V segments, but an unknown experimental factor could not be ruled out. The authors suggested that the approach could potentially be extended to other disease states and immunological phenotypes. At a false discovery rate of 0.05, a later analysis linked fewer than 20,000 TCR beta sequences to specific HLA alleles. When HLA alleles, especially DR and DQ, strongly co-occurred, attributing TCR associations to individual alleles was difficult.

Sequencing was carried out using PBMCs. The chain is encoded by TRBV11-1 joined to TRBJ1-1, with 7 bases in between that match TRBD1. The clonotype comes from a boy younger than 18 in good health and CMV-seronegative. The DNA sequence follows: TGTGCCAGCAGCGCCAGACAGGGTAGGGATGCGAACACTGAAGCTTTCTTT. Its translation is CASSARQGRDANTEAFF.